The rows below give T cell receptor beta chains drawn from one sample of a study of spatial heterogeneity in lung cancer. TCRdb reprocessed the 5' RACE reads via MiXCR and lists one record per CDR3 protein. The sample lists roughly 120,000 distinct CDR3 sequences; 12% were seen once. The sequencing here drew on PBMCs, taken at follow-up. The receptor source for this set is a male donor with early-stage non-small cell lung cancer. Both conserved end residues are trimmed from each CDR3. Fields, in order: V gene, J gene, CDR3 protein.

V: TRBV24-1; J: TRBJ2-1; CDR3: ATGRYNEQF
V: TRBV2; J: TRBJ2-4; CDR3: ASRRDSRNSIQY
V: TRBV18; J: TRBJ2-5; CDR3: ASSPRTRGDQETQY
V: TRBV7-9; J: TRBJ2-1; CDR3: ASSPGTYPHNEQF
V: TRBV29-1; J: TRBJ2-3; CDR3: SVVSAGPTDTQY
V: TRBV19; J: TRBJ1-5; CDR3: ASTRTGGARAQH
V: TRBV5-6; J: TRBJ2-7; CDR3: ASRGGGAAYEQY
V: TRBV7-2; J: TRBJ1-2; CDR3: ASRNTGGLMGYT
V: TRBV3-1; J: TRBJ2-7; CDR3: ASSHRGGYEQY
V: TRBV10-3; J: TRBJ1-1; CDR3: AISFRVDTEAF
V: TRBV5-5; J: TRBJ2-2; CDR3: ASSLTTTGELF
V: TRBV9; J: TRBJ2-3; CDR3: ASSLGGLGADTQY
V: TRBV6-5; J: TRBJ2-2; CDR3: ASRRGTGELF
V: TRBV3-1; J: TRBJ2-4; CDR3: ASSQGAAGGSGIQY
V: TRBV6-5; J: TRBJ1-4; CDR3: ASSYTQPNEKLF
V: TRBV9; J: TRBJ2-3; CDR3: ASSVDPQASTDTQY
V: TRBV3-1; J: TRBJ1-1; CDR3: ASSQRGRGNTEAF
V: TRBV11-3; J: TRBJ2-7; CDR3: ASSFQRGSSYEQY
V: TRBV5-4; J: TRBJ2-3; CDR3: ASSLKVAPGTDTQY
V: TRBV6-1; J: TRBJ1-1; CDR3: ASSETARTEAF
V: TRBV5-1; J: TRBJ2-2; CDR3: ASSSLAAGELF
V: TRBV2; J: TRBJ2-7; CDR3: AVSGGLYEQY
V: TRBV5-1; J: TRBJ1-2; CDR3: ASSTTGDGYT
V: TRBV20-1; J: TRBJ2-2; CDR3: SSERGLTGELF
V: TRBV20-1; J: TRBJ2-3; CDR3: SARTSRGTDTQY
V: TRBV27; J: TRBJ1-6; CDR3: ASRPDIFSSYNSPLH
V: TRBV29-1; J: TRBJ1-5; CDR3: SVRQGNNQPQH
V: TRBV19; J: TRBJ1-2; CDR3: ASSIVHRGLYGYT
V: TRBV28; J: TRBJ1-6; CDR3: ASSPGVSPLH
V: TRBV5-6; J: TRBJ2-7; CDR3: ASSPMGPSYEQY
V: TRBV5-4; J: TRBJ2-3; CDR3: ASSSVTGTDTQY
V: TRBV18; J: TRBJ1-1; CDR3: ASSRTGNTEAF
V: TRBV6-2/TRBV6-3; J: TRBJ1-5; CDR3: ASSLGAGGFNQPQH
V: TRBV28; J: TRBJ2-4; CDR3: ASSPYSPSGKNIQY
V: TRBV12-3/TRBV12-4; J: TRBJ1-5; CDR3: ASSSWGTEKGEQPQH
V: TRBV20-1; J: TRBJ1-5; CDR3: SARVGTGGQPQH
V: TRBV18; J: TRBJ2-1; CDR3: ASSPPRSTSYNEQF
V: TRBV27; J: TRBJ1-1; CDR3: ASSFLRGGTEAF
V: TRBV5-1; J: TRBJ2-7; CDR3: ASSPPQPGGEQY
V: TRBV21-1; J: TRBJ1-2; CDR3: ASSKDPETIYGYT
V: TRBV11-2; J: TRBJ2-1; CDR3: ASSLGRQGGEQF
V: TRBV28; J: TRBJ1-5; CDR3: ASKQGMDQPQH
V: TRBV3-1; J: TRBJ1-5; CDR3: ASSLTDSNQPQH
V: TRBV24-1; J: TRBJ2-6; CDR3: AVQGSAGANVLT
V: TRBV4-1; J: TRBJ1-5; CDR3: ASSQGLGVGPQH
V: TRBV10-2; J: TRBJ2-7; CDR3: ASSEAEYEQY
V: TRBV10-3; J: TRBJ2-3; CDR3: AISGGGSPGDTQY
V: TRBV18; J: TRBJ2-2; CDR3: ASRNTGELF